Listed here are 9 T cell receptor beta chains from one sample, sequenced in a study of T-cell memory formation after mild COVID-19. Each CDR3 protein is one row after TCRdb ran MiXCR on the 5' RACE reads. The data show about 430,000 distinct CDR3 sequences, with approximately 19% seen just once and roughly 21% held by the top ten. The sequencing sample was made of PBMCs or a T cell subset sorted from them (not recorded which). The receptors were gathered from a man aged 18 to 30 who had mild COVID-19 (a few samples of this study predate the infection). Cell type and time point are not known.

The V and J genes are TRBV5-1 and TRBJ2-1, with TRBD2 identical over 14 bases. The CDR3 runs 15 residues. V gave up 4 bases and J gave up 8 bases; unmatched junction bases: 5. Germline V CDR1 and CDR2: SGHRS, YFSETQ. The CDR3 here is CASSIGLAGGHEQFF. Written as DNA, the CDR3 is TGCGCCAGCAGCATCGGACTAGCGGGGGGTCATGAGCAGTTCTTC.

The sample holds a few counts of this clonotype. The V and J genes are TRBV11-3 and TRBJ2-2, with D possibly matching TRBD2 (6 bases). Germline CDR1 and CDR2: SGHNT and YENEEA. This CDR3 is 14 amino acids long. V was trimmed by 8 bases and J by 3 bases, leaving 13 bases between them. In nucleotides, the CDR3 is TGTGCCAGCTCTGGCGGGGAATACACCGGGGAGCTGTTTTTT. It yields the protein CASSGGEYTGELFF.

This clonotype was counted only a few times. The chain joins TRBV5-6 to TRBJ1-5, with a possible D match to TRBD1 (5 bases). Between the trimmed V and J ends, which lost 4 bases and 6 bases, there was a span of 14 bases. Germline values: CDR1 SGHDT, CDR2 YYEEEE. This CDR3 spans 14 amino acids. CDR3 DNA sequence: TGTGCCAGCAGCACATCCCGGGGCCCTCAGCCCCAGCATTTT. This translates into CASSTSRGPQPQHF.

This clonotype was detected many times. The CDR3 coding sequence is TGTGCCAGCAGGGGGACTAAAAACAATGAGCAGTTCTTC. Translating gives CASRGTKNNEQFF. The chain combines TRBV7-6 with TRBJ2-1; 7 bases agree with TRBD2. The V and J ends lost 6 bases and 5 bases, in that order; junction bases with no gene match: 4. CDR3 length equals 13 residues. Germline V lookup: CDR1 SGHVS, CDR2 FNYEAQ.

This clonotype was seen a few times. The chain employs TRBV7-2 and TRBJ1-1; D perhaps matches TRBD1 (5 bases). The CDR3 covers 14 residues. V was cut by 1 base and J by 1 base, with 7 bases left in between. CDR1 and CDR2 from the germline V gene are SGHTA and FQGNSA. This chain's CDR3 is CASSLETANTEAFF. In DNA, the CDR3 is TGTGCCAGCAGCTTAGAGACAGCGAACACTGAAGCTTTCTTT.

This clonotype was recorded a few times. This chain uses TRBV4-1 with TRBJ2-7; 7 nucleotides match TRBD2. The CDR3 is made up of 14 amino acids. J lost 4 bases, V lost 4 bases, and 7 bases had no gene match. Germline V gives CDR1 MGHRA, CDR2 YSYEKL. The CDR3 is CASSPGGLVYEQYF. Written as DNA, the CDR3 is TGCGCCAGCAGCCCGGGGGGATTGGTGTACGAGCAGTACTTC.

This clonotype was recorded a few times. CDR3 sequence reads: CASRLQLDYGYTF. In DNA, the CDR3 is TGTGCCAGCAGGCTACAGTTAGACTATGGCTACACCTTC. The J gene is TRBJ1-2, the V gene TRBV2; unclear D gene. Trimming stripped 6 bases from V and 3 bases from J, with 11 bases between. The CDR3 is 13 residues long. Germline loops: CDR1 SNHLY, CDR2 FYNNEI.

The chain uses TRBV7-2 and TRBJ1-1, with a tentative D call TRBD1 (5 bases). Trimming removed 9 bases at V and 7 bases at J, with 21 bases between. Germline V gene data show CDR1 as SGHTA and CDR2 as FQGNSA. The length of the CDR3 is 14 residues. CDR3: CARSPGPAGGEAFF. In DNA, the CDR3 is TGTGCCAGAAGCCCAGGGCCTGCAGGAGGTGAAGCTTTCTTT.

CDR3 amino acids: CSARENSGNQPQHF. DNA of the CDR3: TGCAGTGCTAGAGAGAACAGTGGCAATCAGCCCCAGCATTTT. The genes are TRBV20-1 and TRBJ1-5; D is ambiguous. This CDR3 region has 14 residues. V lost 0 bases, J lost 2 bases, and 8 bases lay in between. Per the germline V gene, CDR1 is DFQATT and CDR2 is SNEGSKA (reference sequence).